This section outlines one TCR beta chain sequence together with its context. This CDR3 is built from 16 residues. With 1 base clipped from V and 4 bases from J, the junction kept 7 bases outside the gene matches. The V gene's germline CDR1 is SGHDT and CDR2 YYEEEE. These data belong to a study of T-cell memory formation after mild COVID-19. TCRdb called the 5' RACE reads again in MiXCR, with one record for every CDR3 protein. The sample records fewer than 700,000 distinct CDR3 sequences, roughly 21% being singletons. Material for sequencing was PBMCs or a T cell subset sorted from them (not recorded which). The chain combines TRBV5-6 with TRBJ2-3, with TRBD2 matching over 9 bases. This TCR derives from an adult woman who had mild COVID-19 (a few samples of this study predate the infection). Cell type and time point are not known. The CDR3 DNA reads as TGTGCCAGCAGCTTGCGGGCTAGCGGGGCTCCAGATACGCAGTATTTT. Amino acid sequence: CASSLRASGAPDTQYF.